These 25 T cell receptor beta chains share one sample of origin, sequenced in a study of T cell responses to AZD1222 COVID-19 vaccine. Profiled with immunoSEQ multiplex PCR; TCRdb holds only in-frame clones, not every one. The repertoire has over 100,000 clones, 70% to 90% of them found once; the top ten carry roughly 4.3%. Sequences were derived from peripheral blood, sampled 28 days after the second AZD1222 dose. These TCRs come from an adult who received the AZD1222 COVID-19 vaccine.

The V call is TRBV5-6, the J call TRBJ2-7, with 11 positions matching TRBD2. Germline values: CDR1 SGHDT, CDR2 YYEEEE. V gave up 5 bases and J gave up 8 bases; unmatched junction bases: 12. CDR3 length equals 15 residues. The DNA for the CDR3 is TGTGCCAGCAGTTTTAGACTAGCGGGGAAGGGAAAGCAGTACTTC. Its translation: CASSFRLAGKGKQYF.

CDR3 residues: CATFLKSKLFF. The DNA for the CDR3 is TGTGCCACCTTTCTCAAATCAAAACTGTTTTTT. The J gene is TRBJ1-4, the V gene TRBV6-5; D unresolved. CDR1 is MNHEY, CDR2 SVGAGI, per germline. Between the trimmed V and J ends, which lost 10 bases and 10 bases, there was a span of 13 bases. The CDR3 is made up of 11 amino acids.

V gene TRBV7-2 combines with J gene TRBJ1-2, with 8 positions matching TRBD1. The CDR3 has 14 residues. The germline gives CDR1 SGHTA, CDR2 FQGNSA. The V and J ends lost 4 bases and 8 bases, in that order; junction bases with no gene match: 9. The CDR3 DNA sequence: TGTGCCAGCAGCTCCACAGGACAGGGTGAGGGCTACACCTTC. Translated, it gives CASSSTGQGEGYTF.

The chain uses TRBV5-8 and TRBJ2-1, with D unclear. This CDR3 has 14 amino acids. Germline V gene data show CDR1 as SGHTS and CDR2 as YDEGEE. V lost 0 bases and J 4 bases, leaving 8 bases between the germline ends. The CDR3 nucleotides read TGTGCCAGCAGCTTGGAGCCTGTATACAATGAGCAGTTCTTC. It encodes CASSLEPVYNEQFF.

This chain joins TRBV20-1 and TRBJ1-2; maybe TRBD1 (6 bases). This CDR3 is 15 amino acids long. V dropped 3 bases and J dropped 8 bases, with 22 bases sitting between them. Germline V lookup: CDR1 DFQATT, CDR2 SNEGSKA (reference sequence). Written as DNA, the CDR3 is TGCAGTGCTAGTTTTCAACCCCGGGGGCTGGTAGGCTACACCTTC. Its protein product is CSASFQPRGLVGYTF.

V is TRBV14 and J is TRBJ1-6, with D hard to call. CDR1 and CDR2 from the germline V gene are SGHDN and FVKESK. V lost 0 bases to trimming and J lost 12 bases, with 15 bases between them. This CDR3 comprises 15 residues. CDR3 DNA: TGTGCCAGCAGCCAAGATCTCTCCGGATTCCTACCCCTCCACTTT. It translates to CASSQDLSGFLPLHF.

The V gene is TRBV13, the J gene TRBJ2-5; the D gene is possibly TRBD2 (6 bases). CDR3 length: 14 amino acids. V lost 5 bases and J lost 5, with 15 bases in between. CDR1 PRHDT and CDR2 FYEKMQ come from the germline V gene (reference sequence). CDR3 sequence: CASSEDGSRETQYF. In DNA, the CDR3 is TGTGCCAGCAGCGAAGACGGGAGTAGGGAGACCCAGTACTTC.

As DNA, the CDR3 is TGCGCCAGCAGTGAAACTTCTAGCGTCGATACGCAGTATTTT. Translating gives CASSETSSVDTQYF. The chain has TRBV10-2 and TRBJ2-3; D may be TRBD2 (6 bases). Trimming took off 3 bases at V and 6 bases at J, with 13 bases between the two ends. Germline V gives CDR1 WSHSY, CDR2 SAAADI. The CDR3 length is 14 residues.

The chain has TRBV19 and TRBJ1-1, with TRBD1 identical over 10 bases. The V and J ends lost 5 bases and 5 bases, in that order; junction bases with no gene match: 5. The CDR3 consists of 14 residues. Germline V gene data show CDR1 as LNHDA and CDR2 as SQIVND (reference sequence). The chain's CDR3 is CASSLRQGATEAFF. Here the CDR3 DNA reads TGTGCCAGTAGTCTCCGACAGGGGGCAACTGAAGCTTTCTTT.

The V gene is TRBV3-1 (or the pseudogene TRBV3-2), the J gene TRBJ2-1, with D maybe TRBD2 (6 bases). From germline, CDR1 is LGHDT and CDR2 YNNKEL (reference sequence). The CDR3 has 18 amino acids. Trimming left V 0 bases short and J 1 base short, with 16 bases between. DNA of the CDR3: TGTGCCAGCAGCCAAGATCGATTAGCGGCGGTTTCCTACAATGAGCAGTTCTTC. Amino acids: CASSQDRLAAVSYNEQFF.

As DNA, the CDR3 is TGTGCCAGCTCACCTCAACCAGGGGCCAACTATGGCTACACCTTC. Its translation is CASSPQPGANYGYTF. The chain has TRBV18 and TRBJ1-2; TRBD1 might be the D (6 bases). Germline V gene lookup returns CDR1 KGHSH and CDR2 LQKENI. This CDR3 has 15 residues. Trimming pared 3 bases from V and 2 bases from J, leaving 13 bases between.

The chain links TRBV5-1 to TRBJ1-6; D is uncertain. The V end lost 4 bases, the J end lost 9 bases, and 11 bases lay between the germline ends. CDR1 and CDR2 from the germline V gene are SGHRS and YFSETQ. This CDR3 region has 13 residues. As DNA, the CDR3 is TGCGCCAGCAGCCTAGAGGACGGTTCACCCCTCCACTTT. Protein product: CASSLEDGSPLHF.

The chain is built from TRBV3-1 (or the pseudogene TRBV3-2) and TRBJ2-2; 8 nucleotides agree with TRBD1. The V and J ends lost 4 bases and 1 base, in that order; junction bases with no gene match: 11. The CDR3 contains 18 residues. Germline V gene sequence: CDR1 LGHDT, CDR2 YNNKEL (reference sequence). The CDR3 DNA is TGTGCCAGCAGCCTACTCATTTACAGGGGGAAGAACACCGGGGAGCTGTTTTTT. Protein: CASSLLIYRGKNTGELFF.

The gene calls are TRBV11-3 and TRBJ2-7; TRBD1 is a possible D gene (5 bases). This CDR3 spans 16 amino acids. Trimming shortened V by 0 bases and J by 6 bases, and 18 bases separated the two germline ends. Looked up from germline, CDR1 is SGHNT and CDR2 is YENEEA. The chain's CDR3 is CASSLDLRQGRLEQYF. In DNA, the CDR3 is TGTGCCAGCAGCTTAGATCTAAGGCAGGGAAGGCTCGAGCAGTACTTC.

The genes are TRBV12-3 or TRBV12-4 and TRBJ1-2; D uncertain. The CDR3 is 12 amino acids. V lost 6 bases and J 8 bases, leaving 13 bases between the germline ends. As DNA, the CDR3 is TGTGCCAGCAGGGAAGGGATCGGAGGCTACACCTTC. Its translation is CASREGIGGYTF.

V and J are TRBV7-9 and TRBJ2-1; D may be TRBD2 (5 bases). The V end lost 7 bases, the J end lost 5 bases, and 18 bases lay between the germline ends. From germline, CDR1 is SEHNR and CDR2 FQNEAQ (reference sequence). The CDR3 spans 15 residues. This CDR3 reads CASTVLGTKDNEQFF. The CDR3 DNA is TGTGCCAGCACCGTACTAGGTACCAAAGACAATGAGCAGTTCTTC.

The sample holds a few counts of this clone. The chain combines TRBV19 with TRBJ2-3; 10 nucleotides agree with TRBD1. The germline CDR1 and CDR2 sequences are LNHDA and SQIVND (reference sequence). CDR3 length: 16 residues. The V and J ends lost 4 bases and 7 bases, in that order; junction bases with no gene match: 11. The CDR3 region is CASSTKGQGLLHTQYF. DNA of the CDR3: TGTGCCAGTAGTACGAAGGGACAGGGGCTTCTCCATACGCAGTATTTT.

V and J are TRBV6-2 or TRBV6-3 and TRBJ1-1, with a weak D call TRBD1 (6 bases). This CDR3 contains 15 residues. Germline V gene data show CDR1 as MNHEY and CDR2 as SVGEGT. Trimming cost V 5 bases and J 3 bases, with 16 bases left between them. Here the CDR3 DNA reads TGTGCCAGCAGTCGGGACATCTTAAGCGACACTGAAGCTTTCTTT. The encoded protein is CASSRDILSDTEAFF.

The chain joins TRBV19 to TRBJ2-1; tentatively, D is TRBD2 (5 bases). Germline CDR1 reads LNHDA; CDR2 reads SQIVND (reference sequence). CDR3 length equals 12 residues. With 11 bases removed from V and 7 bases from J, the gap between germline ends came to 15 bases. The CDR3 loop reads CACRGSLNEQFF. The CDR3 nucleotides read TGTGCCTGCCGAGGGTCCCTTAATGAGCAGTTCTTC.

The CDR3 region has the DNA TGTGCCAGCAGCCCCGGGACAGGGATCTACGAGCAGTACTTC. Its protein product is CASSPGTGIYEQYF. The chain employs TRBV14 and TRBJ2-7, with TRBD1 matching 9 bases. Germline V gene lookup returns CDR1 SGHDN and CDR2 FVKESK. CDR3 size: 14 residues. V dropped 4 bases and J dropped 3; count of bases not matched to a gene: 4.

This chain links TRBV19 with TRBJ1-1; D gene ambiguous. Germline values: CDR1 LNHDA, CDR2 SQIVND (reference sequence). There are 12 residues in the CDR3. Trimming stripped 6 bases from V and 6 bases from J, with 11 bases between. CDR3 residues: CASRLGGSEAFF. The DNA of the CDR3 is TGTGCCAGTAGATTAGGCGGCTCTGAAGCTTTCTTT.

The chain links TRBV29-1 to TRBJ2-3, with TRBD2 identical over 12 bases. CDR3 length: 14 amino acids. Losses at the gene ends were 5 bases for V and 3 bases for J; bases not matched to a gene: 3. CDR1 and CDR2 (germline): SQVTM, ANQGSEA. The CDR3 loop reads CSVHGLAGTDTQYF. The CDR3 coding sequence is TGCAGCGTTCATGGACTAGCGGGAACAGATACGCAGTATTTT.

The gene calls are TRBV10-3 and TRBJ1-4; 9 positions agree with TRBD1. This CDR3 spans 14 amino acids. The V gene end was trimmed by 4 bases and the J gene end by 8 bases; junction bases not matched to a gene: 5. CDR1 is ENHRY and CDR2 is SYGVKD in the germline V gene. This CDR3 reads CAISVNGQGEKLFF. The CDR3 DNA reads as TGTGCCATCAGTGTAAACGGACAGGGGGAAAAACTGTTTTTT.

This clone was seen a single time. The chain combines TRBV30 with TRBJ1-5; tentative D call: TRBD1 (6 bases). V was trimmed by 2 bases and J by 4 bases, leaving 9 bases between them. Germline CDR1 and CDR2: GTSNPN and SVGIG (reference sequence). There are 13 residues in the CDR3. CDR3 sequence: CAWSQDSNQPQHF. DNA for the CDR3: TGTGCCTGGAGTCAGGACAGTAATCAGCCCCAGCATTTT.

V gene TRBV18 combines with J gene TRBJ1-5, with 10 bases fitting TRBD1. The germline CDR1 and CDR2 sequences are KGHSH and LQKENI. V shed 2 bases, J shed 1 base, and the junction held 8 bases outside the gene matches. This CDR3 has 18 residues. The CDR3 nucleotides read TGTGCCAGCTCACCAGGCGGGACAGGGGCGAGGAGCAATCAGCCCCAGCATTTT. Its translation is CASSPGGTGARSNQPQHF.